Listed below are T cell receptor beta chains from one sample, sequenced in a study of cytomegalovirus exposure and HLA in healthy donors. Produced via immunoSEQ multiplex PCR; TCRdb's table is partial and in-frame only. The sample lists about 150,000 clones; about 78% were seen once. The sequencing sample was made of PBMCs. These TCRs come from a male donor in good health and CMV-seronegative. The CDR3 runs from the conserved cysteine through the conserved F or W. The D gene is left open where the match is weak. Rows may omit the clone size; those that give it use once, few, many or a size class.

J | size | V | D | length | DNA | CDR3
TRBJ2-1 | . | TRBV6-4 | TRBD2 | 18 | TGTGCCAGCAGGCTCTTTAGCGGGGGGGGAAGAAGTTACAATGAGCAGTTCTTC | CASRLFSGGGRSYNEQFF
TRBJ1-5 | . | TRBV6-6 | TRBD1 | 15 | TGTGCCAGCAGGCCCACAGGGGTCAGCAATCAGCCCCAGCATTTT | CASRPTGVSNQPQHF
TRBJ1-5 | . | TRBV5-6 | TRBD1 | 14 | TGTGCCAGCAGCTTACAGGGGGCGGGTCAGCCCCAGCATTTT | CASSLQGAGQPQHF
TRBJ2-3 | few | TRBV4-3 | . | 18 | TGCGCCAGCAGCCAAGATTCGAATGCCGGGAGAAAGGGGGATACGCAGTATTTT | CASSQDSNAGRKGDTQYF
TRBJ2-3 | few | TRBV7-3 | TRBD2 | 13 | TGTGCCAGCAGTTTCCGGGGGGGGGATACGCAGTATTTT | CASSFRGGDTQYF
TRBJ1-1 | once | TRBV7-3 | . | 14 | TGTGCCAGCAGCCCGGGCAGGGAGAACACTGAAGCTTTCTTT | CASSPGRENTEAFF
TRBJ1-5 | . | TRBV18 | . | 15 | TGTGCCAGCTCATCGGAACAGGGATCCGATCAGCCCCAGCATTTT | CASSSEQGSDQPQHF
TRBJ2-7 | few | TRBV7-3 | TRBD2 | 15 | TGTGCCAGCATCAAGACTAGCGGGCCCTTCTACGAGCAGTACTTC | CASIKTSGPFYEQYF
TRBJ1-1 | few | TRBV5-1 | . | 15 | TGCGCCAGCAGCTTGGTGGCGGGATCGGACACTGAAGCTTTCTTT | CASSLVAGSDTEAFF
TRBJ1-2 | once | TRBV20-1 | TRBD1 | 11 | TGCAGTGCTATCCGGGACAGGGCCAACACCTTC | CSAIRDRANTF
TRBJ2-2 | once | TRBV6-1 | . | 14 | TGTGCCAGCAGCCGGGACACCTCCACCGGGGAGCTGTTTTTT | CASSRDTSTGELFF
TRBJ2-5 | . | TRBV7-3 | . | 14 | TGTGCCAGCAGCCGCATTCCAGGGTCAGAGACCCAGTACTTC | CASSRIPGSETQYF
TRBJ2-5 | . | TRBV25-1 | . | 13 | TGTGCCAGCTGGGAGGACAAGAGGAAGACCCAGTACTTC | CASWEDKRKTQYF
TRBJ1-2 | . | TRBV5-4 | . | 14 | TGTGCCAGCAACCCCACCGGGACATACTATGGCTACACCTTC | CASNPTGTYYGYTF
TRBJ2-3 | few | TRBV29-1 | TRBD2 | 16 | TGCAGCTTCCTCGGCGGGGGGGAGGATAGCACAGATACGCAGTATTTT | CSFLGGGEDSTDTQYF
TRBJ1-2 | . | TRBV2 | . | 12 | TGTGCCAGCAGTGAATTGGGGGGGGGCTACACCTTC | CASSELGGGYTF
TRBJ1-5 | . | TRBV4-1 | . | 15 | TGCGCCAGCAGCCAAGTCGAGGGTTTGGATCAGCCCCAGCATTTT | CASSQVEGLDQPQHF
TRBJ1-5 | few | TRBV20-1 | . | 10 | TGCAGTGCCCTCTATGGACACCAACATTTT | CSALYGHQHF
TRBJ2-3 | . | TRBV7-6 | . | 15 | TGTGCCAGCAGCTTAGCTGGCAGGAGCACAGATACGCAGTATTTT | CASSLAGRSTDTQYF
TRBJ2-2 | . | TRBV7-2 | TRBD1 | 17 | TGTGCCAGCAGCTTGGTAGGAGGACAGGGGACCACCGGGGAGCTGTTTTTT | CASSLVGGQGTTGELFF
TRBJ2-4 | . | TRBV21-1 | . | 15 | TGTGCTGTCCGGGCGGCGGGGGGGCCCAAAAACATTCAGTACTTC | CAVRAAGGPKNIQYF
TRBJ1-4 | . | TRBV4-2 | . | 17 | TGTGCCAGCAGCCTCGGCATGCGAGACAGGAATAATGAAAAACTGTTTTTT | CASSLGMRDRNNEKLFF
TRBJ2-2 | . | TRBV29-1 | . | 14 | TGCAGCGTTAATGGCCCAGCGAACACCGGGGAGCTGTTTTTT | CSVNGPANTGELFF
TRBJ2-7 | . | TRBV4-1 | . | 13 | TGCGCCAGCAGCCCCTCTAATTCCTACGAGCAGTACTTC | CASSPSNSYEQYF
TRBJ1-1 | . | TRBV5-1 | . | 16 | TGCGCCAGCAGCTTGTCGCCTACAGTAACCAACACTGAAGCTTTCTTT | CASSLSPTVTNTEAFF
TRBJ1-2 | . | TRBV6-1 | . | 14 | TGTGCCAGCAGTACCAGGATTTCTAACTATGGCTACACCTTC | CASSTRISNYGYTF
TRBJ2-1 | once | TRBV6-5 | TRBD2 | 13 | TGTGCCAGCAAGGGACTAGCCTACAATGAGCAGTTCTTC | CASKGLAYNEQFF
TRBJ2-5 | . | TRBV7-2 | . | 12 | TGTGCCAGCAGCTTATCGTTGGAGACCCAGTACTTC | CASSLSLETQYF
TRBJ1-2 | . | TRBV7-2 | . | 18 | TGTGCCAGCAGCTCCCTACCTGCCCCAACCATAGCTAACTATGGCTACACCTTC | CASSSLPAPTIANYGYTF
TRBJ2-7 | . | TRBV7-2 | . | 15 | TGTGCCAGCAGCTTAGAGTGGGCTAACTCCTACGAGCAGTACTTC | CASSLEWANSYEQYF
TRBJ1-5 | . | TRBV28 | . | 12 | TGTGCCAGCACCGTAAGCAATCAGCCCCAGCATTTT | CASTVSNQPQHF
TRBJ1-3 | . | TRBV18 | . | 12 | TGTGCCAGCTCACCCCAGGGAAACACCATATATTTT | CASSPQGNTIYF
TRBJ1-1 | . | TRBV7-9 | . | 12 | TGTGCCAGCAGGAGGTTAACGGCTGAAGCTTTCTTT | CASRRLTAEAFF
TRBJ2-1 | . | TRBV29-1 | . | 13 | TGCAGCGTTGAAGTGGTTGCGGACAATGAGCAGTTCTTC | CSVEVVADNEQFF
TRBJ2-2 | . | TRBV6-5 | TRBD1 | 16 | TGTGCCAGCAGTTACTCTGGGACAGGGGGCCCCGGGGAGCTGTTTTTT | CASSYSGTGGPGELFF
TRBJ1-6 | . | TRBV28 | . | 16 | TGTGCCAGCAGTCCCGCACAGGGTTTACGGGATTCACCCCTCCACTTT | CASSPAQGLRDSPLHF
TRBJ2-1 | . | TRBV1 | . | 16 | TGCACCAGCAGCCTCCCCGGGGCCCCGGAGGGGAATGAGCAGTTCTTC | CTSSLPGAPEGNEQFF
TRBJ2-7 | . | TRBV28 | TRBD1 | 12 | TGTGCCAGCAGTGACTTCGACAGGGGGCCGTACTTC | CASSDFDRGPYF
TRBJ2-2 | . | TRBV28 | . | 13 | TGTGCCAGCAGTTTCAGAAACACCGGGGAGCTGTTTTTT | CASSFRNTGELFF
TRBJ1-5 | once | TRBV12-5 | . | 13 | TGTGCTAGTGCCTCGACAGGCAATCAGCCCCAGCATTTT | CASASTGNQPQHF